This T cell receptor beta chain derives from a study of T-cell memory formation after mild COVID-19. Points from the study as a whole: A second wave expanding day 15 to 37 was CD4+-biased; contracting clones were balanced.

Germline-derived CDR1 and CDR2 are LGHNA and YSLEER. This CDR3 contains 15 residues. V was cut by 3 bases and J by 4 bases, with 13 bases left in between. TCRdb reanalysed the 5' RACE reads using MiXCR and keeps one entry per CDR3 protein. Of roughly 120,000 distinct CDR3 sequences in the sample, about 24% were seen once. This clonotype was recorded a few times. The antigen remains undetermined. The rearrangement joins TRBV4-3 to TRBJ1-3, with D perhaps TRBD1 (5 bases). The specimen was PBMCs or a T cell subset sorted from them (not recorded which). This clonotype was sampled from a man aged 18 to 30 who had mild COVID-19 (a few samples of this study predate the infection). Cell type and time point are not known. The CDR3 protein is CASSQTRVRGNTIYF. CDR3 nucleotides: TGCGCCAGCAGCCAGACCAGGGTCAGGGGAAACACCATATATTTT.